A single sample is the source of the 9 T cell receptor beta chains below, sequenced in a study of T cells in Graves' hyperthyroidism and ophthalmopathy. RNA transcripts yielded amplified TCR beta CDR3 regions. Using the HTBI primer set, a first-round RT-PCR was run on the TCR CDR3. One entry per CDR3 protein, called by TCRdb with MiXCR from the multiplex PCR reads. The sample lists 250,000 to 300,000 distinct CDR3 sequences; around a fifth were seen once. The sequenced sample was blood. Receptors originate from a man in his fifties or sixties with Graves' ophthalmopathy.

The genes are TRBV27 and TRBJ2-3, with D possibly being TRBD1 (6 bases). Between the trimmed V and J ends, which lost 5 bases and 1 base, there was a span of 13 bases. Germline V gene sequence: CDR1 MNHEY, CDR2 SMNVEV (reference sequence). This CDR3 is 15 amino acids long. The CDR3 sequence: CASSRRGSRTDTQYF. The CDR3 DNA reads as TGTGCCAGCAGTCGCAGGGGATCTCGCACAGATACGCAGTATTTT.

This clonotype has only a few counts. The V call is TRBV18, the J call TRBJ2-1; 8 bases match TRBD1. The CDR3 extends over 13 amino acids. CDR1 and CDR2 from the germline V gene are KGHSH and LQKENI. The ends lost 6 bases at V and 9 bases at J; junction bases unmatched: 7. CDR3 nucleotides: TGTGCCAGCTCGCAACAGGGGGTCGGTGAGCAGTTCTTC. Translation gives CASSQQGVGEQFF. The variable domain in full, with the rest retrieved from reference TRBV18 and TRBJ2-1, is NAGVMQNPRHLVRRRGQEARLRCSPMKGHSHVYWYRQLPEEGLKFMVYLQKENIIDESGMPKERFSAEFPKEGPSILRIQQVVRGDSAAYFCASSQQGVGEQFFGPGTRLTVL.

This clonotype was picked up many times. The genes are TRBV10-3 and TRBJ2-5, with D possibly TRBD1 on 7 matching bases. Germline V lookup: CDR1 ENHRY, CDR2 SYGVKD. The V end lost 4 bases, the J end lost 0 bases, and 21 bases lay between the germline ends. This CDR3 spans 18 amino acids. CDR3 DNA: TGTGCCATCAGTGTGAAGGAGGGACAGATACTCAACCAAGAGACCCAGTACTTC. Its protein is CAISVKEGQILNQETQYF.

This clonotype was counted between two and nine times. The chain carries TRBV29-1 and TRBJ1-2; 12 bases map to TRBD1. The germline gives CDR1 SQVTM, CDR2 ANQGSEA. The CDR3 extends over 16 amino acids. V trimming: 3 bases; J trimming: 5 bases; junction bases outside the gene matches: 10. The chain's CDR3 is CSVDTGAGQGAYGYTF. CDR3 nucleotides: TGCAGCGTTGACACCGGGGCGGGACAGGGGGCGTATGGCTACACCTTC.

This clonotype was counted a few times. The rearrangement uses TRBV7-3 and TRBJ2-2, with 10 bases aligning to TRBD2. The CDR3 contains 16 residues. J was trimmed by 5 bases and V by 6 bases; bases with no gene match: 9. CDR1 is SGHTA and CDR2 is FQGTGA in the germline V gene. The CDR3 bases are TGTGCCAGCAGTCCTCTAGCGGGAGTTGATACCGGGGAGCTGTTTTTT. Protein product: CASSPLAGVDTGELFF.

This chain links TRBV11-2 with TRBJ2-3; 10 positions match TRBD2. Per germline, CDR1 SGHAT and CDR2 FQNNGV. The CDR3 loop spans 16 amino acids. The J segment lost 6 bases and the V segment lost 4 bases, leaving 10 bases of the junction unmatched. The CDR3 is CASSSHVSGRRDTQYF. CDR3 DNA: TGTGCCAGCAGCTCCCATGTTAGCGGGAGGAGGGATACGCAGTATTTT.

The sample holds a few counts of this clonotype. The rearrangement joins TRBV25-1 to TRBJ1-1; no firm D call. CDR1 and CDR2 from the germline V gene are MGHDK and SYGVNS. V was trimmed by 1 base and J by 8 bases, leaving 8 bases between them. This CDR3 contains 12 residues. CDR3 sequence (DNA): TGTGCCAGCAGTGAATTGTTTGGGGAAGCTTTCTTT. Translated, it gives CASSELFGEAFF.

V and J are TRBV6-1 and TRBJ2-3; D remains unclear. From germline, CDR1 is MNHNS and CDR2 SASEGT. Trimming removed 0 bases from V and 8 bases from J, with 6 bases in between. This CDR3 spans 12 amino acids. CDR3 sequence (DNA): TGTGCCAGCAGTGAAGCAGACCGTACGCAGTATTTT. Amino acids: CASSEADRTQYF.

On this clonotype itself: In this CDR3 the conserved last residue, phenylalanine or tryptophan, is missing, so a read error is likely. The chain employs TRBV28 and TRBJ2-7, with D tentatively TRBD1 (5 bases). The CDR3 is made up of 15 amino acids. V lost 3 bases, J lost 6 bases, and 18 bases lay in between. CDR1 and CDR2 from the germline V gene are MDHEN and SYDVKM. CDR3 nucleotide sequence: TGTGCCAGCAGTTTGATAACAGGTCTCGTCGGCGAGCAGTACCTC. Protein sequence: CASSLITGLVGEQYL.